This T cell receptor beta chain was observed in a study of blood T cell repertoires in COVID-19. Looking at the study overall: Acute and convalescent COVID-19 specimens originated in the United States, Italy and Spain. PBMCs, B-cell-depleted T cells, or T cells were the source of the cDNA or gDNA that made up the material.

Germline CDR1 reads MNHEY; CDR2 reads SVGEGT. CDR3 length equals 15 residues. Trimming took 5 bases from V and 2 from J, leaving 13 bases between them. How the authors handled the data: Nucleated cell number was recorded as an estimate derived from reference gene primer amplification. Sequencing used immunoSEQ multiplex PCR; TCRdb keeps in-frame clones, though not all of them. V, J and clone size are those of that table, while D and trimming were read from the DNA. The table shows about 190,000 clones, with 84% occurring only once. V usage is TRBV6-2 or TRBV6-3 and J usage is TRBJ1-5; D is possibly TRBD1 (5 bases). What was sequenced was peripheral blood. This clonotype originated in a woman in her 70s with active or convalescent COVID-19. The CDR3 loop is CASSASGRGNQPQHF. CDR3 nucleotide sequence: TGTGCCAGCAGTGCGTCAGGGAGGGGCAATCAGCCCCAGCATTTT.